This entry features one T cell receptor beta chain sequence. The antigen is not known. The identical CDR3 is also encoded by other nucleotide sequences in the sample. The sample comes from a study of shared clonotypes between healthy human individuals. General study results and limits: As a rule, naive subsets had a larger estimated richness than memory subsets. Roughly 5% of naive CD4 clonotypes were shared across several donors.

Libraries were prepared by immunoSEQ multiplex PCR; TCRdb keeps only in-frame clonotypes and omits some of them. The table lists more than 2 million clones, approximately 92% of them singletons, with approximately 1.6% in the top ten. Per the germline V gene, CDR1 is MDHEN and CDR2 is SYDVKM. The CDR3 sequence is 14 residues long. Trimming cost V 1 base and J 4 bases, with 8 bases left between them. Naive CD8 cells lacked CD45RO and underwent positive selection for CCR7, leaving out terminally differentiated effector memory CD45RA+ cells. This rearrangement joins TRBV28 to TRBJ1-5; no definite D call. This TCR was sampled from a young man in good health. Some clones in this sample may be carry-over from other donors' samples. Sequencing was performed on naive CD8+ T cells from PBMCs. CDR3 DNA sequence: TGTGCCAGCAGTTTATCGTACCGGAATCAGCCCCAGCATTTT. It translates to CASSLSYRNQPQHF.